The next 21 T cell receptor beta chains were all read from a single sample in a study of shared clonotypes between healthy human individuals. Here immunoSEQ multiplex PCR was the method, and the copy in TCRdb shows in-frame clones only, minus some. The sample consists of 2 million to 2.5 million clones, over 85% of them appearing once. The source material was naive CD4+ T cells from PBMCs. Subset described: CD45RA+ positively selected. Every receptor here comes from a man between 18 and 35 years old in good health. Some clones in this sample may be carry-over from other donors' samples.

The chain recombines TRBV7-2 with TRBJ2-7; D perhaps matches TRBD2 (6 bases). CDR3 size: 15 residues. Germline V CDR1 and CDR2: SGHTA, FQGNSA. V was shortened by 7 bases and J by 5 bases, with 21 bases between the two germline ends. The CDR3 reads CASTYELTSGHEQYF. DNA of the CDR3: TGTGCCAGCACCTACGAACTGACTAGTGGCCACGAGCAGTACTTC.

Comment on this clone: The same CDR3 also results from other DNA sequences found in this sample. The chain recombines TRBV5-4 with TRBJ1-5; D unclear. Germline CDR1 is SGHNT and CDR2 is YYREEE (reference sequence). The CDR3 is 12 residues long. The V and J ends lost 3 bases and 7 bases respectively, with 8 bases between them. The CDR3 here is CASSSPDQPQHF. CDR3 bases: TGTGCCAGCAGCTCCCCCGACCAGCCCCAGCATTTT.

The chain carries TRBV27 and TRBJ2-7, with D uncertain. The V gene lost 5 bases and the J gene lost 2 bases, with 13 bases spanning the gap. Germline CDR1 and CDR2: MNHEY and SMNVEV (reference sequence). The CDR3 is made up of 14 amino acids. The CDR3 protein is CASSPPLVPYEQYF. Here the CDR3 DNA reads TGTGCCAGCAGTCCCCCCTTGGTGCCCTACGAGCAGTACTTC.

The gene calls are TRBV18 and TRBJ2-3; 7 bases are a match to TRBD1. Looked up from germline, CDR1 is KGHSH and CDR2 is LQKENI. The V segment lost 1 base and the J segment 1 base; nucleotides outside the gene matches: 2. The CDR3 covers 15 residues. CDR3 region: CASSPQGAGTDTQYF. The CDR3 DNA reads TGTGCCAGCTCACCACAGGGGGCGGGCACAGATACGCAGTATTTT.

The rearrangement uses TRBV9 and TRBJ1-1; the match to TRBD1 covers 7 bases. The CDR3 consists of 15 residues. The germline V gene has CDR1 SGDLS and CDR2 YYNGEE. Trimming removed 4 bases from V and 6 bases from J; junction bases left unmatched: 12. The CDR3 here is CASSIATGPGAEAFF. CDR3 sequence (DNA): TGTGCCAGCAGCATTGCGACAGGGCCGGGGGCTGAAGCTTTCTTT.

The V and J genes are TRBV27 and TRBJ2-7; TRBD2 matches at 9 bases. The CDR3 sequence is 20 residues long. J gave up 1 base and V 0 bases, and 16 bases lay outside the gene matches. The germline CDR1 and CDR2 sequences are MNHEY and SMNVEV (reference sequence). In nucleotides, the CDR3 is TGTGCCAGCAGTTTATCGGCACATAAACGACTAGCGGAGCCGTCCTACGAGCAGTACTTC. It encodes CASSLSAHKRLAEPSYEQYF.

This clone was observed a few times. The chain joins TRBV29-1 to TRBJ1-1; D ambiguous. Trimming cost V 5 bases and J 5 bases, with 9 bases left between them. The CDR3 sequence is 11 residues long. CDR1 and CDR2 (germline): SQVTM, ANQGSEA. CDR3 DNA: TGCAGCGTTAGCCTGTGGACTGAAGCTTTCTTT. Its protein is CSVSLWTEAFF.

The chain joins TRBV6-6 to TRBJ1-1, with TRBD1 as a possible D gene (6 bases). With 0 bases removed from V and 10 bases from J, the gap between germline ends came to 12 bases. The CDR3 totals 13 residues. Germline lookup yields CDR1 MNHNY and CDR2 SVGAGI (reference sequence). For the CDR3, the DNA is TGTGCCAGCAGTTACTCGGGGGGGGCTGCAGCTTTCTTT. Translating it yields CASSYSGGAAAFF.

V is TRBV5-4 and J is TRBJ1-2, with 7 bases identical to TRBD1. CDR3 length: 16 residues. Germline values: CDR1 SGHNT, CDR2 YYREEE (reference sequence). V lost 1 base, J lost 3 bases, and 9 bases stayed unmatched. CDR3 sequence (DNA): TGTGCCAGCAGCTTGTACGGGACAGACGGGCACTATGGCTACACCTTC. This gives the protein CASSLYGTDGHYGYTF.

This sequence joins TRBV28 and TRBJ2-3, with 8 bases lining up with TRBD2. The ends lost 5 bases at V and 2 bases at J; junction bases unmatched: 6. Germline V gives CDR1 MDHEN, CDR2 SYDVKM. The length of the CDR3 is 15 residues. The chain's CDR3 is CASSEAGALTDTQYF. CDR3 nucleotides: TGTGCCAGCAGTGAAGCGGGAGCCCTCACAGATACGCAGTATTTT.

The chain joins TRBV11-3 to TRBJ1-3; no clear D. Per germline, CDR1 SGHNT and CDR2 YENEEA. V lost 1 base, J lost 0 bases, and 10 bases lay in between. The CDR3 sequence is 16 residues long. This chain's CDR3 is CASSLGTVRSGNTIYF. The CDR3 DNA follows: TGTGCCAGCAGCTTAGGGACGGTACGCTCTGGAAACACCATATATTTT.

As concerns this clone: The sample has other DNA sequences that encode this CDR3 too. CDR3 region: CSVRGRVNTEAFF. For the CDR3, the DNA is TGCAGCGTTAGGGGCAGGGTGAACACTGAAGCTTTCTTT. The chain recombines TRBV29-1 with TRBJ1-1; D might be TRBD1 (5 bases). Germline-derived CDR1 and CDR2 are SQVTM and ANQGSEA. The CDR3 runs to 13 residues. V was cut by 5 bases and J by 0 bases, with 10 bases left in between.

This chain links TRBV29-1 with TRBJ1-3; D not certain. Deletions cut 1 base from V and 4 bases from J, with 11 bases between. The CDR3 has 14 amino acids. Per the germline V gene, CDR1 is SQVTM and CDR2 is ANQGSEA. The CDR3 DNA sequence: TGCAGCGTTGAAGCGGCCCAGCAGGGAAACACCATATATTTT. Protein product: CSVEAAQQGNTIYF.

The V call is TRBV14, the J call TRBJ2-5; TRBD2 is a possible D gene (5 bases). Germline assignment: CDR1 SGHDN and CDR2 FVKESK. The CDR3 is 13 amino acids. Trimming shortened V by 1 base and J by 5 bases, and 8 bases separated the two germline ends. Here the CDR3 reads CASSQGRGETQYF. The DNA of the CDR3 is TGTGCCAGCAGCCAAGGCCGAGGGGAGACCCAGTACTTC. Together with reference TRBV14 and TRBJ2-5, the CDR3 gives the full variable domain: EAGVTQFPSHSVIEKGQTVTLRCDPISGHDNLYWYRRVMGKEIKFLLHFVKESKQDESGMPNNRFLAERTGGTYSTLKVQPAELEDSGVYFCASSQGRGETQYFGPGTRLLVL.

The V and J genes are TRBV2 and TRBJ1-1, with D possibly TRBD1 on 5 matching bases. Per germline, CDR1 SNHLY and CDR2 FYNNEI. Trimming took off 7 bases at V and 11 bases at J, with 23 bases between the two ends. This CDR3 region has 14 residues. DNA for the CDR3: TGTGCCAGCACCGAGGAAAGCGCCGGGACGGCGGCTTTCTTT. The encoded protein is CASTEESAGTAAFF.

The chain employs TRBV7-2 and TRBJ1-1, with D hard to call. V lost 1 base and J 1 base, leaving 7 bases between the germline ends. Per the germline V gene, CDR1 is SGHTA and CDR2 is FQGNSA. The CDR3 has 14 amino acids. CDR3: CASSLVWTNTEAFF. The CDR3, as DNA: TGTGCCAGCAGCTTAGTATGGACGAACACTGAAGCTTTCTTT.

The chain couples TRBV18 to TRBJ2-2; 8 positions agree with TRBD1. Looked up from germline, CDR1 is KGHSH and CDR2 is LQKENI. Unmatched junction bases numbered 5, after V lost 1 base and J lost 7 bases. The CDR3 runs 15 residues. The CDR3 is CASSPRPGGNGELFF. CDR3 nucleotides: TGTGCCAGCTCACCACGTCCAGGGGGCAACGGGGAGCTGTTTTTT.

The chain has TRBV7-3 and TRBJ2-1; tentative D call: TRBD1 (5 bases). CDR1 and CDR2 from the germline V gene are SGHTA and FQGTGA. The CDR3 spans 14 residues. Deletions cut 3 bases from V and 8 bases from J, with 14 bases between. CDR3: CASSFRAAMDEQFF. The CDR3 bases are TGTGCCAGCAGCTTCAGGGCCGCAATGGATGAGCAGTTCTTC.

V gene TRBV7-9 combines with J gene TRBJ2-7, with D hard to call. The germline CDR1 and CDR2 sequences are SEHNR and FQNEAQ (reference sequence). The CDR3 has 14 residues. The germline V and J ends were trimmed by 1 base and 2 bases, with 9 bases remaining between them. The CDR3 sequence is CASSLDPGAYEQYF. CDR3 bases: TGTGCCAGCAGCTTAGACCCGGGCGCCTACGAGCAGTACTTC.

This CDR3 is CASSLAPTGDYEQYF. The CDR3 DNA is TGCGCCAGCAGCTTGGCCCCTACAGGGGACTACGAGCAGTACTTC. V and J are TRBV5-1 and TRBJ2-7; 7 bases fit TRBD1. The V segment lost 0 bases and the J segment 3 bases; nucleotides outside the gene matches: 6. The CDR3 sequence is 15 residues long. Germline V gives CDR1 SGHRS, CDR2 YFSETQ.

This clone has more than one count but fewer than ten. V gene TRBV7-9 combines with J gene TRBJ1-1; no firm D call. The V gene's germline CDR1 is SEHNR and CDR2 FQNEAQ (reference sequence). The CDR3 contains 15 residues. Trimming removed 5 bases at V and 3 bases at J, with 16 bases between. The CDR3 coding sequence is TGTGCCAGCAGCCTCTTAGGAGGTGGGGACACTGAAGCTTTCTTT. Translation: CASSLLGGGDTEAFF.